This T cell receptor beta chain was recorded in a study of cytomegalovirus exposure and HLA in healthy donors. Study-wide results and limits: The authors later linked a missense DCLRE1C variant to TCR beta V- and J-gene trimming.

It was with 60 Vbeta and 13 Jbeta primers that the PCR ran. Produced via immunoSEQ multiplex PCR; TCRdb's table is partial and in-frame only. Here the sample spans some 35,000 clones, around 53% being singletons. This clone was observed a few times. What it binds is not known. The TCR originated in a woman aged 40 to 50 in good health and CMV-seropositive. Sequenced material: PBMCs.

CDR3 bases: TGTGCCAGCAGTGACCCTCGACAGTACCATAGCAATCAGCCCCAGCATTTT. Residues: CASSDPRQYHSNQPQHF. V usage is TRBV2 and J usage is TRBJ1-5; D is possibly TRBD1 (5 bases). Trimming removed 3 bases from V and 0 bases from J, with 15 bases in between. CDR3 length equals 17 residues. In germline, CDR1 is SNHLY, CDR2 FYNNEI.